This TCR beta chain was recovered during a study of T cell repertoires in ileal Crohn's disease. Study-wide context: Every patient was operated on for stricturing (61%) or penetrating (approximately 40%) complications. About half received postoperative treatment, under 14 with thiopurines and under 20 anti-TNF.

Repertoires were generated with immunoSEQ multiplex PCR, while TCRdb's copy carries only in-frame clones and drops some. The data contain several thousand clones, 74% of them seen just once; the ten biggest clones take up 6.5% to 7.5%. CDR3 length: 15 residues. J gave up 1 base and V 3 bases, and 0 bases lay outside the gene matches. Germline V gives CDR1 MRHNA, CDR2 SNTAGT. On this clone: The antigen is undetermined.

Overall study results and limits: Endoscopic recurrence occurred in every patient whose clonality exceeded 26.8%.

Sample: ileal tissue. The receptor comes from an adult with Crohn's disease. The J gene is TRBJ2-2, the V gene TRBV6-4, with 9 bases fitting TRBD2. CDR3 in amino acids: CASSELAGNTGELFF. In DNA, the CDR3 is TGTGCCAGCAGTGAACTAGCGGGGAACACCGGGGAGCTGTTTTTT.